This passage covers 12 T cell receptor beta chains from one sample sequenced in a study of cytomegalovirus exposure and HLA in healthy donors. 13 Jbeta primers and 60 Vbeta primers were used for the PCR. The method was immunoSEQ multiplex PCR; TCRdb's version includes in-frame clones alone and lacks a portion of them. This listing includes about 82,000 clones. The sequencing sample was made of PBMCs. These receptors came from a woman in her 30s in good health and CMV-seronegative.

The chain has TRBV6-5 and TRBJ1-6, with 8 bases lining up with TRBD1. The germline V gene encodes CDR1 MNHEY and CDR2 SVGAGI. The CDR3 spans 15 residues. J lost 7 bases, V lost 5 bases, and 7 bases had no gene match. The CDR3 coding sequence is TGTGCCAGCAGTCTTGACAGGGGTGTAAATTCACCCCTCCACTTT. Protein sequence: CASSLDRGVNSPLHF.

The V call is TRBV6-5, the J call TRBJ1-1, with 9 bases identical to TRBD1. Unmatched junction bases numbered 11, after V lost 6 bases and J lost 6 bases. The CDR3 spans 15 residues. Germline V gene data show CDR1 as MNHEY and CDR2 as SVGAGI. The CDR3 protein is CASRTGTGMRAEAFF. CDR3 in DNA: TGTGCCAGCAGAACCGGGACAGGGATGAGAGCTGAAGCTTTCTTT.

The rearrangement links TRBV5-6 to TRBJ1-2; D is unclear. Deletions cut 0 bases from V and 5 bases from J, with 14 bases between. Looked up from germline, CDR1 is SGHDT and CDR2 is YYEEEE. CDR3 length: 15 amino acids. The CDR3 DNA is TGTGCCAGCAGCTTGGGTGATGTGGCAGTTTATGGCTACACCTTC. This encodes CASSLGDVAVYGYTF.

The CDR3 reads CSAGGGTGWFYGYTF. The CDR3 nucleotides read TGCAGCGCCGGGGGAGGGACAGGGTGGTTCTATGGCTACACCTTC. This chain joins TRBV29-1 and TRBJ1-2; 9 bases are shared with TRBD1. This CDR3 spans 15 amino acids. Germline values: CDR1 SQVTM, CDR2 ANQGSEA. The ends lost 7 bases at V and 4 bases at J; junction bases unmatched: 13.

The chain employs TRBV7-9 and TRBJ1-3, with 7 bases identical to TRBD1. The length of the CDR3 is 13 residues. Trimming took 6 bases from V and 2 from J; bases not matched to a gene: 1. Germline V gene sequence: CDR1 SEHNR, CDR2 FQNEAQ (reference sequence). The CDR3 loop reads CASRTGPGNTIYF. CDR3 coding DNA: TGTGCCAGCAGGACAGGGCCTGGAAACACCATATATTTT.

The V gene is TRBV19, the J gene TRBJ2-7; TRBD1 matches at 9 bases. CDR1 is LNHDA and CDR2 is SQIVND in the germline V gene (reference sequence). The CDR3 length is 13 residues. The V gene end was trimmed by 5 bases and the J gene end by 6 bases; junction bases not matched to a gene: 5. CDR3 coding DNA: TGTGCCAGTAGTCTCGGGACAGGGTCCGAGCAGTACTTC. Protein: CASSLGTGSEQYF. The full variable domain, in which reference TRBV19 and TRBJ2-7 provide the parts outside the CDR3, is DGGITQSPKYLFRKEGQNVTLSCEQNLNHDAMYWYRQDPGQGLRLIYYSQIVNDFQKGDIAEGYSVSREKKESFPLTVTSAQKNPTAFYLCASSLGTGSEQYFGPGTRLTVT.

The chain joins TRBV6-1 to TRBJ2-3, with TRBD2 matching over 12 bases. With V trimmed by 4 bases and J by 4 bases, 18 bases remained unmatched. CDR1 and CDR2 from the germline V gene are MNHNS and SASEGT. The CDR3 spans 20 residues. The CDR3 here is CASSVRTGPTTSGRSDTQYF. CDR3 nucleotide sequence: TGTGCCAGCAGTGTCCGTACAGGGCCGACGACTAGCGGGAGATCAGATACGCAGTATTTT.

The chain couples TRBV29-1 to TRBJ1-5; 9 nucleotides match TRBD1. Germline assignment: CDR1 SQVTM and CDR2 ANQGSEA. The CDR3 totals 15 residues. V was pared by 7 bases and J by 4 bases, with 11 bases of the junction left unmatched. The DNA of the CDR3 is TGCAGCGCCGCCATGACAGGGGGTGGAAATCAGCCCCAGCATTTT. It codes for CSAAMTGGGNQPQHF.

This chain uses TRBV9 with TRBJ2-1; D might be TRBD2 (5 bases). V shed 0 bases and J shed 5 bases, with 6 bases lying between them. CDR1 is SGDLS and CDR2 is YYNGEE in the germline V gene. The CDR3 loop spans 13 amino acids. The CDR3 DNA sequence: TGTGCCAGCAGCGTAGAGAGGGACAATGAGCAGTTCTTC. Protein sequence: CASSVERDNEQFF.

The CDR3 loop reads CASSLRQGEMEKLFF. The CDR3 DNA sequence: TGTGCCAGCAGCCTAAGACAGGGGGAGATGGAAAAACTGTTTTTT. The chain uses TRBV7-2 and TRBJ1-4; TRBD1 matches at 9 bases. The CDR3 loop spans 15 amino acids. V was pared by 5 bases and J by 8 bases, with 9 bases of the junction left unmatched. CDR1 is SGHTA and CDR2 is FQGNSA in the germline V gene. The variable domain in full, with the rest retrieved from reference TRBV7-2 and TRBJ1-4, is GAGVSQSPSNKVTEKGKDVELRCDPISGHTALYWYRQSLGQGLEFLIYFQGNSAPDKSGLPSDRFSAERTGGSVSTLTIQRTQQEDSAVYLCASSLRQGEMEKLFFGSGTQLSVL.

The chain employs TRBV19 and TRBJ2-2; TRBD1 matches 8 bases. The germline V gene has CDR1 LNHDA and CDR2 SQIVND (reference sequence). The CDR3 spans 14 residues. With 6 bases clipped from V and 4 bases from J, the junction kept 4 bases outside the gene matches. CDR3 loop: CASRRTGTTGELFF. The DNA for the CDR3 is TGTGCCAGTAGGAGGACAGGGACCACCGGGGAGCTGTTTTTT.

This sequence joins TRBV6-5 and TRBJ2-5; 8 nucleotides match TRBD1. The V segment lost 2 bases and the J segment 2 bases; nucleotides outside the gene matches: 4. This CDR3 is built from 15 residues. In germline, CDR1 is MNHEY, CDR2 SVGAGI. CDR3 residues: CASSYRRGLQETQYF. The DNA for the CDR3 is TGTGCCAGCAGTTACCGCAGGGGGCTACAAGAGACCCAGTACTTC.